This T cell receptor beta chain was recovered during a study of low-dose radiotherapy and immunotherapy resistance in tumors. Looking at the study overall: Individuals in Cohort 2 had 1 Gy per fraction every two weeks, adding up to 13 Gy over 26 weeks.

First-strand cDNA used TRAV- and TRBV-specific primers, covering alpha and beta chains. PCR amplification of the TCRs was performed with Phusion for approximately 20 PCR cycles, and it relied on a constant-region primer together with a V-primer adapter. Each CDR3 protein is one row after TCRdb ran MiXCR on the reads. The table records roughly 54,000 distinct CDR3 sequences, 20% to 25% of them present only once. The time point denotes: before trial treatment. Eligibility required advanced solid tumors lacking tumor-infiltrating lymphocytes. Trimming cost V 4 bases and J 5 bases, with 17 bases left between them. This CDR3 comprises 15 residues. Germline V gene data show CDR1 as MNHEY and CDR2 as SMNVEV (reference sequence).

The chain links TRBV27 to TRBJ1-2; TRBD1 might be the D (5 bases). This sample comprised PBMCs, obtained before treatment. The source is a male donor with prostate cancer. CDR3 sequence (DNA): TGTGCCAGCAGTTCCCCATTGCAGGGCGTATATGGCTACACCTTC. Translated, it gives CASSSPLQGVYGYTF.